A single sample is the source of the 5 T cell receptor beta chains below, sequenced in a study of blood T cell repertoires in COVID-19. Profiling relied on immunoSEQ multiplex PCR, and the TCRdb table lists in-frame clones only, not all of them. The sample carries approximately 310,000 clones, around 90% recorded once. Sequenced: PBMCs or T cells enriched from blood (not recorded which). These receptors were taken from a man in his 60s who had recovered from COVID-19.

The chain links TRBV5-6 to TRBJ1-6; 11 bases line up with TRBD1. Trimming took 4 bases from V and 7 from J; bases not matched to a gene: 7. Germline V gene lookup returns CDR1 SGHDT and CDR2 YYEEEE. There are 16 residues in the CDR3. CDR3 residues: CASSARTGGRNSPLHF. The DNA for the CDR3 is TGTGCCAGCAGCGCGCGGACAGGGGGCCGGAATTCACCCCTCCACTTT.

The chain couples TRBV5-1 to TRBJ2-7; 7 bases map to TRBD2. Germline CDR1 SGHRS, CDR2 YFSETQ. The CDR3 length is 13 residues. J was trimmed by 6 bases and V by 3 bases; bases with no gene match: 6. This CDR3 is CASSWGPGGEQYF. For the CDR3, the DNA is TGCGCCAGCAGCTGGGGACCGGGGGGCGAGCAGTACTTC.

The chain joins TRBV5-1 to TRBJ2-7; 7 bases fit TRBD1. The CDR3 extends over 13 amino acids. V was clipped by 3 bases and J by 5 bases; unmatched bases: 5. Germline CDR1 reads SGHRS; CDR2 reads YFSETQ. The chain's CDR3 is CASSSTTGNEQYF. The CDR3 DNA reads TGCGCCAGCAGCTCCACGACAGGGAACGAGCAGTACTTC. Full variable domain (outside the CDR3, taken from reference TRBV5-1 and TRBJ2-7): KAGVTQTPRYLIKTRGQQVTLSCSPISGHRSVSWYQQTPGQGLQFLFEYFSETQRNKGNFPGRFSGRQFSNSRSEMNVSTLELGDSALYLCASSSTTGNEQYFGPGTRLTVT.

The rearrangement links TRBV30 to TRBJ1-2; weak D call: TRBD1 (5 bases). Germline CDR1 GTSNPN, CDR2 SVGIG (reference sequence). With 4 bases removed from V and 4 bases from J, the gap between germline ends came to 19 bases. This CDR3 is built from 15 residues. The CDR3 protein is CAWNQDRSGPYGYTF. CDR3 bases: TGTGCCTGGAACCAAGACAGATCCGGCCCCTATGGCTACACCTTC.

This clone was seen once. The gene calls are TRBV19 and TRBJ1-5; D unresolved. CDR1 and CDR2 (germline): LNHDA, SQIVND (reference sequence). Trimming took 3 bases from V and 4 from J, leaving 16 bases between them. The CDR3 length is 16 residues. The CDR3, as DNA: TGTGCCAGTAGTATGAGTCCCGGGAACATAAATCAGCCCCAGCATTTT. As protein: CASSMSPGNINQPQHF. The entire variable domain, with the rest obtained from reference TRBV19 and TRBJ1-5, is as follows: DGGITQSPKYLFRKEGQNVTLSCEQNLNHDAMYWYRQDPGQGLRLIYYSQIVNDFQKGDIAEGYSVSREKKESFPLTVTSAQKNPTAFYLCASSMSPGNINQPQHFGDGTRLSIL.